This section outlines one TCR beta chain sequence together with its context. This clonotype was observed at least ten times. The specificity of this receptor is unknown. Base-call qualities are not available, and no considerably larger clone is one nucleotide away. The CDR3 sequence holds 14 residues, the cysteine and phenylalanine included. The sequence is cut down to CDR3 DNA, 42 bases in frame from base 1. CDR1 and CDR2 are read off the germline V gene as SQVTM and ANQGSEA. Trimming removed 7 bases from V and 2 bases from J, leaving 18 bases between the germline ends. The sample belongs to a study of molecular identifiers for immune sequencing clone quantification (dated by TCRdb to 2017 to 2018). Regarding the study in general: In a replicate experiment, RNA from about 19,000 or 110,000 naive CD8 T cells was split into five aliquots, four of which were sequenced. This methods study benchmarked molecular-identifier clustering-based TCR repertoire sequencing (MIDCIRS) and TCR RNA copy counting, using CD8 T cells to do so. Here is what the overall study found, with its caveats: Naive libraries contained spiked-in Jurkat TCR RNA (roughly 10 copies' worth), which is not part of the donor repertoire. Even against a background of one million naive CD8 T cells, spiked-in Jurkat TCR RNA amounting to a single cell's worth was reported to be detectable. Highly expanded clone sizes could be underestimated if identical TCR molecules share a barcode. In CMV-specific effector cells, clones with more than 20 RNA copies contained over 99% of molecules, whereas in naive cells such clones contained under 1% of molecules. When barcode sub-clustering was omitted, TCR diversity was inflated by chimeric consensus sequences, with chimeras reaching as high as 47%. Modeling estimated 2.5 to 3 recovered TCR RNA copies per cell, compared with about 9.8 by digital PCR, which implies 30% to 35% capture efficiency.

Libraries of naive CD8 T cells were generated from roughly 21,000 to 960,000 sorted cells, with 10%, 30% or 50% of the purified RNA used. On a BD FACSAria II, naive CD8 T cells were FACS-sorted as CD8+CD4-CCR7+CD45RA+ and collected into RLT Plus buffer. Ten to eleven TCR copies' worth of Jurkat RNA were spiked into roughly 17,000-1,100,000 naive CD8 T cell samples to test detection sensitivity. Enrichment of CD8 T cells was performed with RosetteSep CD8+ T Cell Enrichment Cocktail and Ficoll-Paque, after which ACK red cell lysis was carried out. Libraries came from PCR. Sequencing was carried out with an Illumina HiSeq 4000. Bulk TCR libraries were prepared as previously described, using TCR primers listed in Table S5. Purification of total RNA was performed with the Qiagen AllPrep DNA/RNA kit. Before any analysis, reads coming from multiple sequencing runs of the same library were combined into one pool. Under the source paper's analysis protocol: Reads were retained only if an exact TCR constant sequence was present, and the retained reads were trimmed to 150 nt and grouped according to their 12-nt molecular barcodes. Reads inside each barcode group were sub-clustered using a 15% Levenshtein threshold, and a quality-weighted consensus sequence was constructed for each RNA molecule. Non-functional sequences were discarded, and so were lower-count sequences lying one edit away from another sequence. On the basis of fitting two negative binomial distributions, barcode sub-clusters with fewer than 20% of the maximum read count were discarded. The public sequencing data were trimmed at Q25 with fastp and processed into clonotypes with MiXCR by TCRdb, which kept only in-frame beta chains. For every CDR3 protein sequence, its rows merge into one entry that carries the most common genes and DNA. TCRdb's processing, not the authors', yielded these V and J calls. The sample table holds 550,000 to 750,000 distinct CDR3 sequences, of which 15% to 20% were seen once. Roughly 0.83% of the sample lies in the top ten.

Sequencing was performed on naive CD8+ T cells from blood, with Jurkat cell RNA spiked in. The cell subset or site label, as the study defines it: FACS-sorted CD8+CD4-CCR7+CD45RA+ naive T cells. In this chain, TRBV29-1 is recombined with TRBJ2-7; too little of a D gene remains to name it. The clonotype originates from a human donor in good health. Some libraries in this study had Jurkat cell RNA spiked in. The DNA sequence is TGCAGCGCCAGCACGGACGAGTGGCCCTACGAGCAGTACTTC. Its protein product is CSASTDEWPYEQYF.